This TCR beta chain came from a study of blood T cell repertoires in COVID-19 (dated by TCRdb to the early 2020s). Context from the whole study: Samples covering the acute and convalescent phases of COVID-19 were provided by collaborators in the United States, Italy and Spain. The prospective study material was composed of cDNA or gDNA derived from T cells, B-cell-depleted T cells, or PBMCs. HLA class I and class II types, where available, came from metadata supplied by the sample provider rather than from assay-based typing. A de-identified subject ID, COVID-19 status, age in years and sex were almost always included in the sample metadata. Deeply sampled blood TCRbeta repertoires from subjects exposed to, actively infected with, or recovered from COVID-19 were included in the dataset. Samples came from the ongoing ImmuneRACE study (first 160 participants) plus 1,254 subjects from 6 global collaborators. A freely available public database, intended as a resource for researchers studying the immune response to SARS-CoV-2, is where the repertoires were released. Overall results and qualifications from the work: The amount of clinical and demographic metadata varied by source and participant and was provided uncurated.

Concerning this clone itself: The specificity of this receptor is unknown. One base away there is no much larger clone; base qualities are not given.

TCRbeta CDR3 regions were amplified from genomic DNA by means of the immunoSEQ Assay, a bias-controlled multiplex PCR. The original pipeline was this. Within the assay, amplification of reference gene primers was used to estimate how many nucleated cells each sample contained. To quantify the absolute abundance of each unique TCRbeta CDR3 rearrangement, sequence reads were collapsed and filtered. Productive Simpson clonality was computed per sample as the square root of Simpson's diversity index over productive rearrangements. Here the immuneACCESS table is served through TCRdb, limited to in-frame sequences with V and J called. Missing clones are a known gap in these copies; in checked studies unresolved V genes cover under half, and the rest lacks a known reason. V and J calls and clone size are as listed in that table; D and trimming were resolved from the DNA. The sample contains about 64,000 clones, 84% of them found a single time. The ten largest clones add up to 5.6% of the sample.

The collaborating institutions used their own protocols to collect whole blood in K2EDTA tubes. For TCRbeta analysis, collaborator samples were shipped as frozen whole blood, as isolated PBMCs, or as DNA extracted from either sample type. The germline V gene provides CDR1 SGDLS and CDR2 YYNGEE. V is pruned by 0 bases and J by 4 bases, leaving 7 bases of the junction without a gene match. Measured from the cysteine to the phenylalanine, the CDR3 is 17 residues long. Only the CDR3 DNA stays, 51 bases, in frame from base 1. This TCR derives from a woman in her sixties or seventies with acute or convalescent COVID-19. Sequencing was carried out using peripheral blood. The sequence is built from TRBV9 and TRBJ2-1, with 10 bases in between that match TRBD2. The CDR3 protein is CASSVAGVTSGYNEQFF. The DNA sequence is as follows: TGTGCCAGCAGCGTAGCTGGGGTGACTAGCGGGTACAATGAGCAGTTCTTC.